This T cell receptor beta chain is from a study of OX40 agonist ivuxolimab in advanced cancers. Background on the whole study: The costimulatory receptor OX40 (CD134) was targeted by ivuxolimab, a fully human IgG2 agonistic monoclonal antibody. Among the 50 to 55 dose-escalation patients, roughly 20 had hepatocellular carcinoma, approximately 15 melanoma, 9 renal cell carcinoma and 9 head and neck cancer. Peripheral TCRbeta sequencing was intended to test whether TCR sequence diversity was altered and clonal T-cell expansion was caused by ivuxolimab. Patients were allowed to have had prior anti-PD-1, anti-PD-L1 or anti-CTLA-4 therapy, and roughly two fifths of the dose-escalation patients had been treated with checkpoint inhibitors. Intravenous ivuxolimab was administered to patients every 2 weeks at six dose levels: 0.01, 0.1, 0.3, 1.5, 3 and 10 mg/kg. Partial responses were achieved by three dose-escalation patients, of whom one had hepatocellular carcinoma and two had cutaneous melanoma. The paper covers the monotherapy dose-escalation part of the phase I ivuxolimab trial, which included N ≈ 52 patients. In the dose-escalation cohort, roughly 82% of patients were male, and the mean age was roughly 56 years with a range of roughly 23 to 90.

To sequence the TCRbeta CDR3 region, genomic DNA was isolated from the sorted cells. TCRbeta CDR3 regions were sequenced using the immunoSEQ Assay. TCRdb took over this immuneACCESS table, retaining in-frame rearrangements with V and J assigned. Such tables are incomplete; in checked studies, under half of the missing clones stem from an unresolved V gene, and the remainder is unexplained. The sample profile shows under 70,000 clones; approximately 92% of them were found once. The ten largest clonotypes hold 9.5% to 14% of the sample. The trial excluded patients who had a history of autoimmune disease or who were on systemic immunosuppression. Peripheral blood for TCR sequencing was drawn from every dose cohort at baseline, at cycle 4 day 1 and at cycle 7 day 1. The samples were taken from a phase I, first-in-human, multicenter, open-label dose-escalation trial of ivuxolimab. The trial enrolled adults with locally advanced or metastatic head and neck squamous cell, hepatocellular, melanoma or renal cell carcinoma. Before TCR sequencing, CD4+ T cells and CD8+ T cells were sorted from peripheral blood as separate populations.

Points the paper makes about the study in general: Low levels of normalized T-cell clonal expansion were also seen in some patients who did not respond. Partial responders in the 0.1-3.0 mg/kg groups had among the lowest normalized peripheral clonal expansion, especially among CD8+ T cells. At doses from 0.1 to 3.0 mg/kg, clonal expansion was seen in both CD4+ and CD8+ blood T cells between baseline and week 6. Which antigens the clonally expanded peripheral T cells were specific for was not determined. After ivuxolimab, expanded clones were on average more numerous among CD8+ T cells than among CD4+ T cells.

Trimming takes 6 bases off V and 5 bases off J; junction bases not matched to a gene: 12. The germline V gene sets CDR1 to SQVTM and CDR2 to ANQGSEA. Its CDR3 holds 15 amino acids, cysteine through phenylalanine. Only the CDR3 portion is preserved as DNA: 45 bases, with reading frame beginning at the first base. Remarks on this clone: It has no known antigen specificity. Per-base quality was not reported, and no clone a single base away is much larger than it.

This clonotype was obtained from an adult with an advanced solid tumor such as melanoma, head and neck, liver or kidney cancer. The source material was CD4+ or CD8+ T cells sorted from blood, sampled in a trial of the OX40 agonist ivuxolimab. The chain joins TRBV29-1 to TRBJ2-1; 8 bases in the junction line up with TRBD2. The DNA sequence is given as TGCAGCGTCGCAGGGGTGCGGGGGGAGAACAATGAGCAGTTCTTC. Its protein reads: CSVAGVRGENNEQFF.